Given below is one TCR beta chain in context. TCRdb's table, derived via immunoSEQ multiplex PCR, lists solely in-frame clones and lacks some. Of about 74,000 clones in the sample, 80% to 90% were seen once. Between the trimmed V and J ends, which lost 2 bases and 5 bases, there was a span of 12 bases. CDR3 size: 14 residues. Germline assignment: CDR1 MNHEY and CDR2 SVGAGI. The sample is drawn from a study of blood T cell repertoires in COVID-19. The TCR originated in a woman older than 75 with active or convalescent COVID-19. Sequencing was performed on peripheral blood. The V gene is TRBV6-5, the J gene TRBJ1-2; TRBD1 might be the D (6 bases). CDR3 amino acids: CASSYQQGQYGYTF. CDR3 nucleotide sequence: TGTGCCAGCAGTTACCAACAGGGTCAATATGGCTACACCTTC.